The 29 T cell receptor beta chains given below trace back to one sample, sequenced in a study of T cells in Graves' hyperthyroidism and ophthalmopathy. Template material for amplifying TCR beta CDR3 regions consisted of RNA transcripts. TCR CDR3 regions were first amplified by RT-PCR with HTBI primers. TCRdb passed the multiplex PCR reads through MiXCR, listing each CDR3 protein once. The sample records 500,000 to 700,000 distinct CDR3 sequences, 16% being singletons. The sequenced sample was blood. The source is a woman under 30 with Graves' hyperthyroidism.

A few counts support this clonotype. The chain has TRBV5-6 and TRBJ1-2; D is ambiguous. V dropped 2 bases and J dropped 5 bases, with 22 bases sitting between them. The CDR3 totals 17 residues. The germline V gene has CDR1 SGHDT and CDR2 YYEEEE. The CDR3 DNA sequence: TGTGCCAGCAGCTTCCTGGTCTCGGACCCGTCTCTATATGGCTACACCTTC. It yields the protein CASSFLVSDPSLYGYTF.

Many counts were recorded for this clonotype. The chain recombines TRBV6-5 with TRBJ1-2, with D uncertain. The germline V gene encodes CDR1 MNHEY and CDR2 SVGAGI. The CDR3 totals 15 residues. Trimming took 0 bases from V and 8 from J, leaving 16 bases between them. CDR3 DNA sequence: TGTGCCAGCAGTTACTCGTCGCCCGGTTTTCGCGGCTACACCTTC. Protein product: CASSYSSPGFRGYTF.

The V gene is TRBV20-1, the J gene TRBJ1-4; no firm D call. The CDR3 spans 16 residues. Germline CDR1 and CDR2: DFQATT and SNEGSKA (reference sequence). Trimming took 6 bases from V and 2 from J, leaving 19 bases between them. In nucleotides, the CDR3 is TGCAGTGCCGTTGGGGTTGGGGTTGGGACTAATGAAAAACTGTTTTTT. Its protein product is CSAVGVGVGTNEKLFF.

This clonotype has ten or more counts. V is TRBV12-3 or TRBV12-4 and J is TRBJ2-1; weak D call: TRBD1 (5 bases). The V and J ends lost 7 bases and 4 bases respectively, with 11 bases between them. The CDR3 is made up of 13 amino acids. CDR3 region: CASTFDSYNEQFF. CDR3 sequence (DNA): TGTGCCAGCACCTTTGACAGTTACAATGAGCAGTTCTTC.

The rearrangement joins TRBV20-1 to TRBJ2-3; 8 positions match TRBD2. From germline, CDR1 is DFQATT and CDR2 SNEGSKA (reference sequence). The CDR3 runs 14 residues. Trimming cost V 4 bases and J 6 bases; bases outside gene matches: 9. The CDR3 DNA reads TGCAGTGCTACTACAGCGGGGGCGGCCGATACGCAGTATTTT. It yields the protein CSATTAGAADTQYF.

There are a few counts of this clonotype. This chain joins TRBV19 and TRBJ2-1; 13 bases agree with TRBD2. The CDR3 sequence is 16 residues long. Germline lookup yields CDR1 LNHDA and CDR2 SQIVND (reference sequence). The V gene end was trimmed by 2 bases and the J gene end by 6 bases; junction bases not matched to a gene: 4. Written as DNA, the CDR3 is TGTGCCAGTAGTATACACACTAGCGGGAGGGCCAATGAGCAGTTCTTC. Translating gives CASSIHTSGRANEQFF.

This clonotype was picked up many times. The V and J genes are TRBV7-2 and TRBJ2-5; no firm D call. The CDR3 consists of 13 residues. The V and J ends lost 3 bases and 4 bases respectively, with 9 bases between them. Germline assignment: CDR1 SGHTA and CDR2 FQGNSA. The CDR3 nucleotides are TGTGCCAGCAGCTTTCCAGTGGTAGAGACCCAGTACTTC. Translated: CASSFPVVETQYF.

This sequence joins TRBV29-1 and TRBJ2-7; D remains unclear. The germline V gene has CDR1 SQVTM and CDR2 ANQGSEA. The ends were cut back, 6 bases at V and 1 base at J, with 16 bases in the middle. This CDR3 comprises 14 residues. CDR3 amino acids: CSVISTETSYEQYF. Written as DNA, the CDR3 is TGCAGCGTAATATCGACGGAGACTTCCTACGAGCAGTACTTC.

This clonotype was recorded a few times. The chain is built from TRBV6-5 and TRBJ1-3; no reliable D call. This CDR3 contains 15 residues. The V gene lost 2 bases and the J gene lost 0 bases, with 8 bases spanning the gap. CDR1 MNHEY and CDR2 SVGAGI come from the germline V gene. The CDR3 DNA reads TGTGCCAGCAGTTACGTGGTTGACTCTGGAAACACCATATATTTT. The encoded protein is CASSYVVDSGNTIYF.

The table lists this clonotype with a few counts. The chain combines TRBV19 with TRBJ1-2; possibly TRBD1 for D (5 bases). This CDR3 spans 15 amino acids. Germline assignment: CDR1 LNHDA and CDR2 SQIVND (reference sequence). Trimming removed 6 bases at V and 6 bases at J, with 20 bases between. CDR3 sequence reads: CASSRGTAPSDGYTF. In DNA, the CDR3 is TGTGCCAGTAGCCGGGGGACCGCTCCTTCAGATGGCTACACCTTC.

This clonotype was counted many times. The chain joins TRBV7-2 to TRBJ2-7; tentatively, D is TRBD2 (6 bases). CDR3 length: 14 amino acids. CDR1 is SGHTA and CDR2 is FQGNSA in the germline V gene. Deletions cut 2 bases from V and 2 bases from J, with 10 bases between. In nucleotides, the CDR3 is TGTGCCAGCAGCTTAAGTAGCGGCACCTACGAGCAGTACTTC. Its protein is CASSLSSGTYEQYF.

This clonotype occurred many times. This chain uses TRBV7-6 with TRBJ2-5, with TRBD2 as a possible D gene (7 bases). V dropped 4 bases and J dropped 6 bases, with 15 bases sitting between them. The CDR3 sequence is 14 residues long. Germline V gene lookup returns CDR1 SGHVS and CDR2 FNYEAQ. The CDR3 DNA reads TGTGCCAGCAGCTGGGTTGGGGGGGCGAAGACCCAGTACTTC. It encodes CASSWVGGAKTQYF.

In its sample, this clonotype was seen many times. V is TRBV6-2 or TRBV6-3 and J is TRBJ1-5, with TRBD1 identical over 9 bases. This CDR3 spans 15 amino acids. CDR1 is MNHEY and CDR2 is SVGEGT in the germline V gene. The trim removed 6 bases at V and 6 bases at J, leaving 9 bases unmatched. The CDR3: CASSKGQGDGQPQHF. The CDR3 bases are TGTGCCAGCAGCAAGGGACAGGGTGACGGTCAGCCCCAGCATTTT.

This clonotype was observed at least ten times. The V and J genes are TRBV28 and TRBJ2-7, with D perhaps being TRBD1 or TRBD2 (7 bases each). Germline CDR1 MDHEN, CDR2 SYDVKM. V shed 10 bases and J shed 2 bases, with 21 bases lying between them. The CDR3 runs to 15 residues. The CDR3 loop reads CATRGGALGTYEQYF. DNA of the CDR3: TGTGCCACCAGGGGGGGAGCGCTTGGGACCTACGAGCAGTACTTC.

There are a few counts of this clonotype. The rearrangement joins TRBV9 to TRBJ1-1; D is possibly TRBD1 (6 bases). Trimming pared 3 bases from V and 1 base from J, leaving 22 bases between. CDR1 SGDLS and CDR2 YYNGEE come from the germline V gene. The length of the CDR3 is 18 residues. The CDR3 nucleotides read TGTGCCAGCAGCGGAAACAGGGAAAAGGTGTCGGGGAACACTGAAGCTTTCTTT. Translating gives CASSGNREKVSGNTEAFF.

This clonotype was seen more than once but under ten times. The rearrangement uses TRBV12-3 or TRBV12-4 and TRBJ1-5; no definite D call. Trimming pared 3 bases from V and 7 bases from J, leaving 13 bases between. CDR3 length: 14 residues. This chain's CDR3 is CASSFLAGSQPQHF. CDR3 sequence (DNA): TGTGCCAGCAGTTTTTTAGCGGGTTCGCAGCCCCAGCATTTT.

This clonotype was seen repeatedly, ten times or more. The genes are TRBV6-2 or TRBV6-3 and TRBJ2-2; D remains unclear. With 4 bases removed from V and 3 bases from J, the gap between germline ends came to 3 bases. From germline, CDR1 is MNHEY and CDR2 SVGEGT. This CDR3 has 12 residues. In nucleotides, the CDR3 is TGTGCCAGCAGTTGGTACACCGGGGAGCTGTTTTTT. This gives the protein CASSWYTGELFF.

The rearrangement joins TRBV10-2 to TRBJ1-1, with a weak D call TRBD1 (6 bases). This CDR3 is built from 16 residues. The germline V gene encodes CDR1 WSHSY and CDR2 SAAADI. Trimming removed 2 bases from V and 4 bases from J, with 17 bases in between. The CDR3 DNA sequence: TGCGCCAGCAGTGAGCCGGGTCCCTCAGGGGCCACTGAAGCTTTCTTT. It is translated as CASSEPGPSGATEAFF.

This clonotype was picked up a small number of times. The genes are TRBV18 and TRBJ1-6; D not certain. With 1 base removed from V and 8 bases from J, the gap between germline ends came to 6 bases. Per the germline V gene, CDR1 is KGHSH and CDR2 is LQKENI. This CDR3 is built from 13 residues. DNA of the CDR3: TGTGCCAGCTCACCACGCCGGGATTCACCCCTCCACTTT. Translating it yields CASSPRRDSPLHF.

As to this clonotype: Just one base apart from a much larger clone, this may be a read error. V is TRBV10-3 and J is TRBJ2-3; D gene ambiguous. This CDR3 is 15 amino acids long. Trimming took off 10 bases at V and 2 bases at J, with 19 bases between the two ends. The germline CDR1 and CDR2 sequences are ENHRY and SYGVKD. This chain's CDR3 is CATRERASHTDTQYF. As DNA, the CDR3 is TGTGCCACCAGAGAAAGGGCGTCTCACACAGATACGCAGTATTTT.

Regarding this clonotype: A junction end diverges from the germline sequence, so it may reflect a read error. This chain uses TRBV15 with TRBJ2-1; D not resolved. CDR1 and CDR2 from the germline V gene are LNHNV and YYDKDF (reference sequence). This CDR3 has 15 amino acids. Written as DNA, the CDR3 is TGTGCCACCAGCAGAGCGGGTAACTCCTACGATGAGCAGTTCTTC. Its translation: CATSRAGNSYDEQFF.

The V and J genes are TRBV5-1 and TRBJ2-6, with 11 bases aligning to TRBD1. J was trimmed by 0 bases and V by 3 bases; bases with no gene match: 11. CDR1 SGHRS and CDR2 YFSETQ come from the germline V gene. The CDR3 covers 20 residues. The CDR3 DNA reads TGCGCCAGCAGCTCCCCGGGACAGGGGGTGCGCGGCTCTGGGGCCAACGTCCTGACTTTC. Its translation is CASSSPGQGVRGSGANVLTF. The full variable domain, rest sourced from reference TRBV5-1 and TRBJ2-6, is KAGVTQTPRYLIKTRGQQVTLSCSPISGHRSVSWYQQTPGQGLQFLFEYFSETQRNKGNFPGRFSGRQFSNSRSEMNVSTLELGDSALYLCASSSPGQGVRGSGANVLTFGAGSRLTVL.

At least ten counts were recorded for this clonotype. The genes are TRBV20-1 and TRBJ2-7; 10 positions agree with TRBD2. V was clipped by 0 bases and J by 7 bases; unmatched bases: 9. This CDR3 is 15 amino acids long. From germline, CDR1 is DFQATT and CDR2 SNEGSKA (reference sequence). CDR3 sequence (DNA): TGCAGTGCTAGAGATCGGGGACTAGCGAGGAGGGAGCAGTACTTC. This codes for CSARDRGLARREQYF.

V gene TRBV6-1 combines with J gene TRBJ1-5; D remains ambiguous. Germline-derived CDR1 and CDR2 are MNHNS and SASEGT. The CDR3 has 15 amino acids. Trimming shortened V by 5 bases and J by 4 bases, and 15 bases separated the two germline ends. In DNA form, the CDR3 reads TGTGCCAGCAGTAAAAGGGTCCTTGGGAATCAGCCCCAGCATTTT. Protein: CASSKRVLGNQPQHF.

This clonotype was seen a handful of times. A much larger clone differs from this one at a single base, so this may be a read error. CDR3 in DNA: TGTGCCAGTAAGATGACAGCCTCCTCCTACGAGCAGTTCTTC. Protein product: CASKMTASSYEQFF. The rearrangement links TRBV19 to TRBJ2-7; a possible D gene is TRBD1 (5 bases). The J call may not be correct, given that the DNA end is closer to TRBJ2-1. Germline lookup yields CDR1 LNHDA and CDR2 SQIVND (reference sequence). This CDR3 contains 14 residues.

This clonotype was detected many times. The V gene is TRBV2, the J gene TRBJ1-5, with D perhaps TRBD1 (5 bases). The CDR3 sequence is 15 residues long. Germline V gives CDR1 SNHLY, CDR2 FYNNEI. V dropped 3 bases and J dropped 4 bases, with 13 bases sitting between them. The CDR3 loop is CASSDDRGSNQPQHF. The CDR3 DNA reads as TGTGCCAGCAGTGATGACCGGGGCTCTAATCAGCCCCAGCATTTT.

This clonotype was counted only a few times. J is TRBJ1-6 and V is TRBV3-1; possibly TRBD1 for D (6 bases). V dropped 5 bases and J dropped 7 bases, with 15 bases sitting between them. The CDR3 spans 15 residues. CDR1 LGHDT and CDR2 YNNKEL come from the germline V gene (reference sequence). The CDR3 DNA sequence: TGTGCCAGCAGCACCCCCGGGGGGCAAAATTCACCCCTCCACTTT. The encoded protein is CASSTPGGQNSPLHF.

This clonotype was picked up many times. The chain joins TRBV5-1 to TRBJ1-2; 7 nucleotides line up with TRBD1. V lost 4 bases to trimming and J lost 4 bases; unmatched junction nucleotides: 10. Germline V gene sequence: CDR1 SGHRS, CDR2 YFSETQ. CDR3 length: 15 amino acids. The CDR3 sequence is CASSTEQGLGYGYTF. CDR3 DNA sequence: TGCGCCAGCAGCACCGAACAGGGGCTCGGCTATGGCTACACCTTC.

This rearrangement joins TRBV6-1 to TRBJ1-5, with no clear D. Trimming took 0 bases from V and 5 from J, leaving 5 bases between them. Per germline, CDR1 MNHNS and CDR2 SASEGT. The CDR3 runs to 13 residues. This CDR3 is CASSEAEHQPQHF. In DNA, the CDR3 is TGTGCCAGCAGTGAAGCGGAGCATCAGCCCCAGCATTTT.